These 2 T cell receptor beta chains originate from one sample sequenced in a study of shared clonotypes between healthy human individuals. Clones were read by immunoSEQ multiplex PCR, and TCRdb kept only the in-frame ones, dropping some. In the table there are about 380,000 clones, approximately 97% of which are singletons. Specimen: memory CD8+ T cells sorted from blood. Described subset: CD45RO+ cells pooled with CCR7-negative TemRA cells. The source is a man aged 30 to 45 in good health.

CDR3 residues: CASSLSGPDTQYF. The DNA for the CDR3 is TGTGCCAGCAGTTTATCCGGGCCAGATACGCAGTATTTT. This sequence joins TRBV28 and TRBJ2-3; no clear D gene. Trimming removed 1 base at V and 4 bases at J, with 6 bases between. In germline, CDR1 is MDHEN, CDR2 SYDVKM. This CDR3 is built from 13 residues.

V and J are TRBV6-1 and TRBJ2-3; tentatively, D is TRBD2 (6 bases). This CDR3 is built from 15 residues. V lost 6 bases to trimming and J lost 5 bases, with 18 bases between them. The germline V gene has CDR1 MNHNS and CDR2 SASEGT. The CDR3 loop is CASRPREFSGDTQYF. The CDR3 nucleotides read TGTGCCAGCAGGCCCCGGGAGTTCTCGGGAGATACGCAGTATTTT.